A single sample gave rise to the 29 T cell receptor beta chains below, sequenced in a study of regulatory T cells in long-lasting Graves disease. Regarding time point: persistent/refractory GD, antithyroid drugs over 5 years with positive TRAb. Scientists built the TCR library using RNA that was extracted from PBMCs. TCR beta libraries were built with iRepertoire HTBI primers and Arm-PCR of CDR3 regions. Via MiXCR, TCRdb re-called the multiplex PCR reads, giving one row per CDR3 protein. The sample has fewer than 600,000 distinct CDR3 sequences, around a fifth seen once. Sequenced material: peripheral blood mononuclear cells (PBMCs), taken when the disease was refractory, from a patient treated with antithyroid drugs. These receptors originate from a female donor with Graves disease.

The genes are TRBV7-9 and TRBJ1-1; D uncertain. V lost 3 bases and J 5 bases, leaving 10 bases between the germline ends. This CDR3 is 13 amino acids long. Germline loops: CDR1 SEHNR, CDR2 FQNEAQ (reference sequence). The CDR3 nucleotides are TGTGCCAGCAGCTTGGGCCTGGAGACTGAAGCTTTCTTT. It translates to CASSLGLETEAFF.

This sequence joins TRBV29-1 and TRBJ2-7; 8 bases align to TRBD2. V lost 6 bases, J lost 5 bases, and 12 bases stayed unmatched. The germline V gene encodes CDR1 SQVTM and CDR2 ANQGSEA. The CDR3 spans 14 residues. The CDR3 coding sequence is TGCAGCGTAAGGGCACGGGAGGGCCGCGACGAGCAGTACTTC. Translated, it gives CSVRAREGRDEQYF.

This rearrangement joins TRBV19 to TRBJ2-2; 8 bases are shared with TRBD1. Trimming removed 4 bases from V and 6 bases from J; junction bases left unmatched: 7. This CDR3 spans 15 amino acids. Looked up from germline, CDR1 is LNHDA and CDR2 is SQIVND (reference sequence). The CDR3 DNA reads TGTGCCAGTAGTACAACAGGGGGAAAGGCCGGGGAGCTGTTTTTT. It is translated as CASSTTGGKAGELFF.

This clonotype was detected many times. The chain recombines TRBV6-2 or TRBV6-3 with TRBJ2-7; no reliable D call. From germline, CDR1 is MNHEY and CDR2 SVGEGT. This CDR3 has 12 residues. The V end lost 1 base, the J end lost 7 bases, and 8 bases lay between the germline ends. The CDR3 nucleotides are TGTGCCAGCAGTTACTTGAGGACGGAGCAGTACTTC. It encodes CASSYLRTEQYF.

The chain combines TRBV29-1 with TRBJ2-7; TRBD1 matches 9 bases. Trimming took 6 bases from V and 1 from J; bases not matched to a gene: 7. The CDR3 extends over 14 amino acids. CDR1 is SQVTM, CDR2 ANQGSEA, per germline. In nucleotides, the CDR3 is TGCAGCGTCGCTATGACAGGGGGGTCCTACGAGCAGTACTTC. This gives the protein CSVAMTGGSYEQYF.

This clonotype was picked up many times. This rearrangement joins TRBV7-2 to TRBJ2-5; D could derive from TRBD1 or TRBD2 (5 bases each). V was clipped by 6 bases and J by 5 bases, with 13 bases between them. Germline CDR1 is SGHTA and CDR2 is FQGNSA. The CDR3 spans 13 residues. Here the CDR3 DNA reads TGTGCCAGCAGACGAGGGGAACTGGAGACCCAGTACTTC. This gives the protein CASRRGELETQYF.

J is TRBJ2-6 and V is TRBV5-1; TRBD2 agrees at 8 bases. The ends lost 0 bases at V and 2 bases at J; junction bases unmatched: 1. CDR1 is SGHRS, CDR2 YFSETQ, per germline. This CDR3 region has 16 residues. CDR3: CASSLAGRAGANVLTF. As DNA, the CDR3 is TGCGCCAGCAGCTTGGCCGGGAGGGCTGGGGCCAACGTCCTGACTTTC. The complete variable domain, with remaining parts taken from reference TRBV5-1 and TRBJ2-6, reads KAGVTQTPRYLIKTRGQQVTLSCSPISGHRSVSWYQQTPGQGLQFLFEYFSETQRNKGNFPGRFSGRQFSNSRSEMNVSTLELGDSALYLCASSLAGRAGANVLTFGAGSRLTVL.

This clonotype was seen more than once but under ten times. This CDR3 fails to terminate in the conserved phenylalanine or tryptophan, so it likely reflects a read error. The chain employs TRBV11-2 and TRBJ1-6; the D is unclear. The CDR3 is 14 residues long. V dropped 4 bases and J dropped 7 bases, with 11 bases sitting between them. CDR1 SGHAT and CDR2 FQNNGV come from the germline V gene. CDR3 coding DNA: TGTGCCAGCAGCTCGCTCGGAGGGAATTCACCCCTCCACTCT. Translated: CASSSLGGNSPLHS.

A few counts support this clonotype. The chain combines TRBV10-3 with TRBJ1-6; D call uncertain. The CDR3 totals 16 residues. Germline CDR1 and CDR2: ENHRY and SYGVKD. V was clipped by 0 bases and J by 4 bases, with 10 bases between them. CDR3 DNA sequence: TGTGCCATCAGTGAGTCGATGGCCGGTTATAATTCACCCCTCCACTTT. This translates into CAISESMAGYNSPLHF.

The J gene is TRBJ1-1, the V gene TRBV13; D is ambiguous. This CDR3 has 11 amino acids. The V gene lost 0 bases and the J gene lost 9 bases, with 5 bases spanning the gap. Germline values: CDR1 PRHDT, CDR2 FYEKMQ (reference sequence). CDR3 loop: CASSLGQKAFF. CDR3 nucleotides: TGTGCCAGCAGCTTAGGGCAGAAAGCTTTCTTT.

This clonotype was observed at least ten times. The chain couples TRBV18 to TRBJ2-5, with D perhaps TRBD2 (5 bases). The V end was cut by 8 bases, the J end by 1 base, with 11 bases between. Germline V gives CDR1 KGHSH, CDR2 LQKENI. The CDR3 is made up of 13 amino acids. Here the CDR3 DNA reads TGTGCCAGCAGCTCGACTACCCAAGAGACCCAGTACTTC. This codes for CASSSTTQETQYF. The entire variable domain, with the rest obtained from reference TRBV18 and TRBJ2-5, is as follows: NAGVMQNPRHLVRRRGQEARLRCSPMKGHSHVYWYRQLPEEGLKFMVYLQKENIIDESGMPKERFSAEFPKEGPSILRIQQVVRGDSAAYFCASSSTTQETQYFGPGTRLLVL.

This chain uses TRBV2 with TRBJ2-2; a possible D gene is TRBD2 (7 bases). The CDR3 sequence is 15 residues long. Germline assignment: CDR1 SNHLY and CDR2 FYNNEI. V lost 6 bases and J lost 3, with 14 bases in between. The CDR3 sequence: CASRSRGGDTGELFF. CDR3 in DNA: TGTGCCAGCAGGTCTAGAGGGGGGGACACCGGGGAGCTGTTTTTT.

The CDR3 DNA reads as TGTGCCAGCAGCTTCGGGACTGAAGGAGAGACCCAGTACTTC. Its protein is CASSFGTEGETQYF. This rearrangement joins TRBV13 to TRBJ2-5, with D perhaps matching TRBD2 (6 bases). CDR1 PRHDT and CDR2 FYEKMQ come from the germline V gene (reference sequence). V was shortened by 3 bases and J by 4 bases, with 12 bases between the two germline ends. This CDR3 has 14 amino acids.

This clonotype appeared a few times. The rearrangement uses TRBV30 and TRBJ1-6, with a tentative D call TRBD1 (5 bases). Trimming took 4 bases from V and 2 from J, leaving 9 bases between them. The germline V gene encodes CDR1 GTSNPN and CDR2 SVGIG (reference sequence). This CDR3 comprises 14 residues. CDR3 DNA: TGTGCCTGGAAAGTGACAGCCTATAATTCACCCCTCCACTTT. Translating gives CAWKVTAYNSPLHF. Variable domain in full (rest from reference TRBV30 and TRBJ1-6): SQTIHQWPATLVQPVGSPLSLECTVEGTSNPNLYWYRQAAGRGLQLLFYSVGIGQISSEVPQNLSASRPQDRQFILSSKKLLLSDSGFYLCAWKVTAYNSPLHFGNGTRLTVT.

This chain uses TRBV5-1 with TRBJ2-1; 11 nucleotides align to TRBD1. With 4 bases clipped from V and 7 bases from J, the junction kept 7 bases outside the gene matches. Germline CDR1 SGHRS, CDR2 YFSETQ. This CDR3 contains 15 residues. In nucleotides, the CDR3 is TGCGCCAGCAGCATGGGACAGGGGGGTCGTAATGAGCAGTTCTTC. Protein sequence: CASSMGQGGRNEQFF.

There are many counts of this clonotype. The CDR3 loop is CASSFPENLYGYTF. The CDR3 DNA reads as TGTGCCAGCAGCTTCCCAGAAAACCTCTATGGCTACACCTTC. This chain links TRBV13 with TRBJ1-2, with D hard to call. The CDR3 is 14 amino acids. The V gene lost 3 bases and the J gene lost 4 bases, with 12 bases spanning the gap. CDR1 is PRHDT, CDR2 FYEKMQ, per germline (reference sequence). Looking up the rest from reference TRBV13 and TRBJ1-2 gives the full variable domain: AAGVIQSPRHLIKEKRETATLKCYPIPRHDTVYWYQQGPGQDPQFLISFYEKMQSDKGSIPDRFSAQQFSDYHSELNMSSLELGDSALYFCASSFPENLYGYTFGSGTRLTVV.

This chain uses TRBV7-2 with TRBJ2-5; 7 bases agree with TRBD2. Germline trimming cut 5 bases from V and 2 bases from J; bases unmatched to any gene: 14. Germline V CDR1 and CDR2: SGHTA, FQGNSA. The CDR3 contains 17 residues. CDR3 sequence (DNA): TGTGCCAGCAGCCTTCCACTAGCGAGTGATAAGCAAGAGACCCAGTACTTC. Translation gives CASSLPLASDKQETQYF.

This clonotype was counted many times. Here the CDR3 DNA reads TGTGCCAGCAGCTTACACCAGGGCTTACAAGCTTTCTTT. Protein: CASSLHQGLQAFF. The J gene is TRBJ1-1, the V gene TRBV7-2; D is possibly TRBD1 (5 bases). Germline V gene lookup returns CDR1 SGHTA and CDR2 FQGNSA. The CDR3 sequence is 13 residues long. The ends were cut back, 2 bases at V and 9 bases at J, with 13 bases in the middle.

In this sample, this clonotype turned up a few times. V usage is TRBV14 and J usage is TRBJ2-2, with a tentative D call TRBD1 (6 bases). Per the germline V gene, CDR1 is SGHDN and CDR2 is FVKESK. This CDR3 has 17 amino acids. Trimming took off 0 bases at V and 2 bases at J, with 13 bases between the two ends. The CDR3 DNA reads as TGTGCCAGCAGCCAAGATGGGGGCTGGGGAAACACCGGGGAGCTGTTTTTT. It codes for CASSQDGGWGNTGELFF. The variable domain in full, with the rest retrieved from reference TRBV14 and TRBJ2-2, is EAGVTQFPSHSVIEKGQTVTLRCDPISGHDNLYWYRRVMGKEIKFLLHFVKESKQDESGMPNNRFLAERTGGTYSTLKVQPAELEDSGVYFCASSQDGGWGNTGELFFGEGSRLTVL.

This clonotype showed up just a few times. V gene TRBV6-2 or TRBV6-3 combines with J gene TRBJ2-7; the match to TRBD1 covers 10 bases. Trimming at V came to 6 bases and at J to 3 bases, leaving 8 bases not matched to a gene. Germline V CDR1 and CDR2: MNHEY, SVGEGT. This CDR3 region has 15 residues. In DNA form, the CDR3 reads TGTGCCAGCAGCCCCGGGACAGGGGATGTCTACGAGCAGTACTTC. Encoded protein: CASSPGTGDVYEQYF.

This clonotype was counted at least ten times. The J gene is TRBJ1-2, the V gene TRBV6-2 or TRBV6-3; D is uncertain. The CDR3 is made up of 16 amino acids. The V end was cut by 0 bases, the J end by 1 base, with 12 bases between. The germline V gene has CDR1 MNHEY and CDR2 SVGEGT. This CDR3 is CASSYSKGGGNYGYTF. DNA for the CDR3: TGTGCCAGCAGTTACTCGAAGGGAGGAGGTAACTATGGCTACACCTTC.

This clonotype was recorded many times. The CDR3 protein is CASSRTGLRAEAFF. DNA of the CDR3: TGTGCCAGCAGCCGGACTGGGCTGAGGGCTGAAGCTTTCTTT. This chain uses TRBV7-8 with TRBJ1-1; D is ambiguous. Looked up from germline, CDR1 is SGHVS and CDR2 is FQNEAQ. Trimming left V 5 bases short and J 6 bases short, with 16 bases between. The CDR3 runs to 14 residues.

This clonotype has at least ten counts. The chain couples TRBV12-3 or TRBV12-4 to TRBJ1-1; unclear D gene. V lost 6 bases and J lost 1, with 12 bases in between. The length of the CDR3 is 14 residues. The CDR3 nucleotides are TGTGCCAGCAGGACCCCGGGAAGGAACACTGAAGCTTTCTTT. Its protein is CASRTPGRNTEAFF.

This clonotype came up many times. A junction boundary mismatches the germline segment, possibly from a read error. This chain joins TRBV9 and TRBJ2-2; D perhaps matches TRBD1 (6 bases). Per the germline V gene, CDR1 is SGDLS and CDR2 is YYNGEE. The CDR3 consists of 15 residues. The CDR3 spells CASSGAGVNPGELFF. For the CDR3, the DNA is TGTGCCAGCAGCGGGGCAGGGGTGAACCCCGGGGAGCTGTTTTTT.

This clonotype was seen at least ten times. This chain joins TRBV27 and TRBJ2-7, with 8 bases identical to TRBD1. CDR1 and CDR2 (germline): MNHEY, SMNVEV (reference sequence). V lost 7 bases to trimming and J lost 6 bases; unmatched junction nucleotides: 11. This CDR3 contains 14 residues. CDR3 sequence: CASTQFPGGGEQYF. In DNA, the CDR3 is TGTGCCAGCACGCAATTTCCAGGGGGCGGCGAGCAGTACTTC.

The CDR3 DNA reads as TGTGCCAGCAGCTTAAGTTCGACAGGGAACACCGGGGAGCTGTTTTTT. Protein: CASSLSSTGNTGELFF. This chain links TRBV11-1 with TRBJ2-2; D possibly corresponds to TRBD1 (6 bases). The ends were cut back, 2 bases at V and 1 base at J, with 11 bases in the middle. This CDR3 has 16 residues. Germline CDR1 and CDR2: SGHAT and FQDESV (reference sequence).

This clonotype occurred many times. The chain employs TRBV6-5 and TRBJ2-7; TRBD1 agrees at 10 bases. Per the germline V gene, CDR1 is MNHEY and CDR2 is SVGAGI. The V and J ends lost 2 bases and 0 bases, in that order; junction bases with no gene match: 7. This CDR3 contains 17 residues. The DNA of the CDR3 is TGTGCCAGCAGTTACCCCGACAGGGGGCCGATCTCCTACGAGCAGTACTTC. This codes for CASSYPDRGPISYEQYF.

This clonotype was found many times. This chain links TRBV6-1 with TRBJ1-6; weak D call: TRBD1 (6 bases). Looked up from germline, CDR1 is MNHNS and CDR2 is SASEGT. V lost 5 bases and J 0 bases, leaving 20 bases between the germline ends. The CDR3 covers 19 residues. CDR3 loop: CASSPRGTYALSYNSPLHF. The CDR3 bases are TGTGCCAGCAGTCCGAGGGGGACCTATGCCCTCTCCTATAATTCACCCCTCCACTTT.

This clonotype was seen ten or more times. The V and J genes are TRBV12-3 or TRBV12-4 and TRBJ2-7; TRBD2 aligns across 10 bases. The CDR3 is 15 residues long. V lost 6 bases and J lost 3; bases outside the gene matches: 8. The CDR3 DNA follows: TGTGCCAGCAGCCTCCTAGCGGGGGATTACTACGAGCAGTACTTC. This gives the protein CASSLLAGDYYEQYF.